Each of the 21 T cell receptor beta chains below was sequenced from the same sample in a study of OX40 agonist ivuxolimab in advanced cancers. TCRdb's table, derived via immunoSEQ multiplex PCR, lists solely in-frame clones and lacks some. Altogether more than 100,000 clones are present, 85% to 90% being singletons, with the ten largest covering around 0.57%. The sequences come from CD4+ or CD8+ T cells sorted from blood, collected in a trial of the OX40 agonist ivuxolimab. These receptors came from an adult with an advanced solid tumor such as melanoma, head and neck, liver or kidney cancer.

The chain employs TRBV19 and TRBJ2-7, with D perhaps being TRBD1 or TRBD2 (5 bases each). Germline CDR1 LNHDA, CDR2 SQIVND (reference sequence). The CDR3 has 14 residues. V lost 6 bases, J lost 3 bases, and 15 bases lay in between. The CDR3 DNA follows: TGTGCCAGTAGCCGCGTCAGGGAGAACTACGAGCAGTACTTC. This encodes CASSRVRENYEQYF.

The CDR3 region has the DNA TGTGCCAGCAGCTTAAGCTGGGGGGCTACCTACGAGCAGTACTTC. Its protein is CASSLSWGATYEQYF. This chain joins TRBV11-3 and TRBJ2-7; the D gene could be TRBD1 or TRBD2 (6 bases each). V lost 2 bases and J 2 bases, leaving 13 bases between the germline ends. Germline V gives CDR1 SGHNT, CDR2 YENEEA. CDR3 size: 15 residues.

This rearrangement joins TRBV5-1 to TRBJ2-3, with 7 nucleotides matching TRBD2. Germline V gives CDR1 SGHRS, CDR2 YFSETQ. Unmatched junction bases numbered 8, after V lost 4 bases and J lost 0 bases. The CDR3 totals 16 residues. This CDR3 is CASSGIGGGSTDTQYF. The CDR3 DNA is TGCGCCAGCAGCGGGATAGGCGGGGGTAGCACAGATACGCAGTATTTT.

The rearrangement joins TRBV28 to TRBJ1-1, with TRBD1 as a possible D gene (6 bases). Germline lookup yields CDR1 MDHEN and CDR2 SYDVKM. CDR3 size: 13 residues. V was cut by 5 bases and J by 11 bases, with 18 bases left in between. The CDR3 loop reads CASSIRQESLAFF. DNA for the CDR3: TGTGCCAGCAGTATTAGACAGGAATCCCTTGCTTTCTTT.

The chain couples TRBV7-2 to TRBJ2-7, with 7 bases matching TRBD2. This CDR3 comprises 15 residues. Germline values: CDR1 SGHTA, CDR2 FQGNSA. With V trimmed by 0 bases and J by 4 bases, 6 bases remained unmatched. This CDR3 reads CASSLAGGIQYEQYF. The CDR3 DNA reads TGTGCCAGCAGCTTAGCGGGGGGGATACAGTACGAGCAGTACTTC.

This chain joins TRBV19 and TRBJ1-3, with D possibly being TRBD1 (6 bases). In germline, CDR1 is LNHDA, CDR2 SQIVND (reference sequence). The V and J ends lost 6 bases and 4 bases respectively, with 16 bases between them. The CDR3 runs to 15 residues. The CDR3: CASSDQTGTGNTIYF. CDR3 DNA: TGTGCCAGTAGCGACCAAACGGGGACAGGAAACACCATATATTTT.

The chain has TRBV4-3 and TRBJ2-2; D is unresolved. V was clipped by 0 bases and J by 1 base, with 15 bases between them. Germline V gene lookup returns CDR1 LGHNA and CDR2 YSLEER. CDR3 size: 18 residues. CDR3 sequence reads: CASSQDPVGPGNTGELFF. The CDR3 region has the DNA TGCGCCAGCAGCCAAGATCCCGTTGGACCTGGGAACACCGGGGAGCTGTTTTTT.

The chain joins TRBV19 to TRBJ1-5; tentatively, D is TRBD1 (6 bases). CDR1 is LNHDA and CDR2 is SQIVND in the germline V gene (reference sequence). The CDR3 has 15 residues. Deletions cut 6 bases from V and 7 bases from J, with 19 bases between. The CDR3 DNA sequence: TGTGCCAGTAGAGGGGGGGTGGCAGGGGAGCAGCCCCAGCATTTT. Residues: CASRGGVAGEQPQHF.

V is TRBV21-1 and J is TRBJ2-4; the table assigns TRBD2, which was not confirmed against the DNA. TRBV21-1 represents a pseudogene. The CDR3 consists of 17 residues. CDR3 DNA sequence: TGTGCCAGCAAGGAAAACTCTGTCGGGATAGCCAAAAACATTCAGTACTTC. Translated: CASKENSVGIAKNIQYF.

The chain uses TRBV7-2 and TRBJ1-5; possibly TRBD1 for D (5 bases). The germline V and J ends were trimmed by 5 bases and 2 bases, with 16 bases remaining between them. The CDR3 runs 16 residues. The germline gives CDR1 SGHTA, CDR2 FQGNSA. The CDR3 DNA is TGTGCCAGCAGCCCCACGACAGCTAATCGCAATCAGCCCCAGCATTTT. It codes for CASSPTTANRNQPQHF.

This clone showed up just once. The chain links TRBV28 to TRBJ2-3, with D possibly TRBD1 on 5 matching bases. The CDR3 runs to 11 residues. The germline V gene has CDR1 MDHEN and CDR2 SYDVKM. V was clipped by 5 bases and J by 7 bases, with 7 bases between them. CDR3 sequence reads: CASSQGNTQYF. Written as DNA, the CDR3 is TGTGCCAGCAGTCAGGGTAATACGCAGTATTTT. The variable domain in full, completed from reference TRBV28 and TRBJ2-3, reads DVKVTQSSRYLVKRTGEKVFLECVQDMDHENMFWYRQDPGLGLRLIYFSYDVKMKEKGDIPEGYSVSREKKERFSLILESASTNQTSMYLCASSQGNTQYFGPGTRLTVL.

The rearrangement uses TRBV6-5 and TRBJ1-2; a possible D gene is TRBD1 (5 bases). The CDR3 is made up of 13 amino acids. Germline V gene lookup returns CDR1 MNHEY and CDR2 SVGAGI. Trimming shortened V by 2 bases and J by 7 bases, and 11 bases separated the two germline ends. The CDR3 nucleotides are TGTGCCAGCAGTTACCGGGGCGTTGGTGGCTACACCTTC. Translated, it gives CASSYRGVGGYTF.

V gene TRBV27 combines with J gene TRBJ1-1; 12 bases align to TRBD1. Germline V gene sequence: CDR1 MNHEY, CDR2 SMNVEV (reference sequence). This CDR3 has 13 amino acids. The ends lost 9 bases at V and 5 bases at J; junction bases unmatched: 4. CDR3 in amino acids: CASRDRGLTEAFF. The DNA of the CDR3 is TGTGCCAGTAGGGACAGGGGGCTTACTGAAGCTTTCTTT.

CDR3 coding DNA: TGTGCCAGCAGCCCAGAGAGCTGGGCCTATGGCTACACCTTC. This gives the protein CASSPESWAYGYTF. This sequence joins TRBV6-4 and TRBJ1-2; D unclear. V lost 6 bases, J lost 4 bases, and 15 bases lay in between. The V gene's germline CDR1 is MRHNA and CDR2 SNTAGT. The CDR3 is 14 amino acids.

The V call is TRBV4-3, the J call TRBJ1-4; the D is unclear. CDR1 and CDR2 from the germline V gene are LGHNA and YSLEER. V lost 1 base to trimming and J lost 8 bases, with 2 bases between them. This CDR3 has 11 amino acids. The CDR3 DNA reads as TGCGCCAGCAGCCAAGGAGAAAAACTGTTTTTT. Amino acid sequence: CASSQGEKLFF.

J is TRBJ2-2 and V is TRBV7-2; possible D gene TRBD2, 6 bases. Looked up from germline, CDR1 is SGHTA and CDR2 is FQGNSA. The CDR3 runs to 14 residues. Deletions cut 5 bases from V and 6 bases from J, with 13 bases between. Here the CDR3 DNA reads TGTGCCAGCAGCCCCGCCCCGGGGGCCGGGGAGCTGTTTTTT. As protein: CASSPAPGAGELFF.

The V call is TRBV9, the J call TRBJ2-5, with 8 bases fitting TRBD2. This CDR3 has 17 residues. Germline loops: CDR1 SGDLS, CDR2 YYNGEE. Germline trimming cut 0 bases from V and 5 bases from J; bases unmatched to any gene: 12. The CDR3 region is CASSVASGGASGETQYF. The DNA of the CDR3 is TGTGCCAGCAGCGTAGCTTCAGGAGGGGCTAGCGGGGAGACCCAGTACTTC.

The CDR3, as DNA: TGTGCCAGCAGTGAAGCTACGGACTATGGCTACACCTTC. Its protein is CASSEATDYGYTF. The genes are TRBV25-1 and TRBJ1-2; D is unresolved. Germline loops: CDR1 MGHDK, CDR2 SYGVNS. The CDR3 totals 13 residues. With 2 bases removed from V and 3 bases from J, the gap between germline ends came to 7 bases.

This chain links TRBV12-1 with TRBJ1-1. TRBV12-1 is a documented pseudogene. This CDR3 contains 17 residues. In nucleotides, the CDR3 is TGTGCCAGCAGCCCCACCGCCGGTGTAAAGGGAGACACTGAAGCTTTCTTT. Protein product: CASSPTAGVKGDTEAFF.

V and J are TRBV11-2 and TRBJ2-2; D perhaps matches TRBD1 (6 bases). V lost 1 base to trimming and J lost 4 bases, with 19 bases between them. Germline V CDR1 and CDR2: SGHAT, FQNNGV. This CDR3 contains 18 residues. CDR3: CASSLGVGQLSFTGELFF. CDR3 DNA sequence: TGTGCCAGCAGCTTAGGTGTCGGACAGCTCTCTTTCACCGGGGAGCTGTTTTTT.

The chain couples TRBV6-5 to TRBJ2-7; D gene uncertain. CDR1 is MNHEY, CDR2 SVGAGI, per germline. The V gene lost 4 bases and the J gene lost 4 bases, with 14 bases spanning the gap. The CDR3 covers 14 residues. CDR3 in amino acids: CASSLVSPGYEQYF. In DNA, the CDR3 is TGTGCCAGCAGTTTAGTTAGCCCTGGATACGAGCAGTACTTC.